What follows describes a single TCR beta chain. No antigen is known for it. This sample is drawn from a study of OX40 agonist ivuxolimab in advanced cancers. Findings and caveats of the study: Expanded peripheral T cells had an undetermined antigen specificity.

CDR1 and CDR2 from the germline V gene are GTSNPN and SVGIG (reference sequence). Deletions cut 5 bases from V and 5 bases from J, with 18 bases between. CDR3 length equals 15 residues. Libraries were prepared by immunoSEQ multiplex PCR; TCRdb keeps only in-frame clonotypes and omits some of them. Here the sample spans about 78,000 clones, almost 95% being singletons. The starting material was CD4+ or CD8+ T cells sorted from blood, obtained in a trial of the OX40 agonist ivuxolimab. The rearrangement links TRBV30 to TRBJ1-4; D gene ambiguous. The TCR sequence derives from an adult with an advanced solid tumor such as melanoma, head and neck, liver or kidney cancer. The CDR3 loop reads CAWGWAGRNNEKLFF. For the CDR3, the DNA is TGTGCCTGGGGGTGGGCTGGAAGAAACAATGAAAAACTGTTTTTT.